This entry is about one TCR beta chain. The CDR3 covers 20 residues. Unmatched junction bases numbered 21, after V lost 2 bases and J lost 1 base. Germline V gene lookup returns CDR1 GTSNPN and CDR2 SVGIG (reference sequence). PCRs each included synthetic TCR analog templates spiked in. Profiling relied on immunoSEQ multiplex PCR, and the TCRdb table lists in-frame clones only, not all of them. The repertoire has more than 15,000 clones, around nine tenths of them found once; the top ten carry approximately 12%. This sample was included in a study of PD-L1 blockade in urothelial cancer. The time point was: pretreatment peripheral blood.

The clonotype comes from a man between 65 and 80 years old with urothelial cancer. The sample here was PBMCs, taken around atezolizumab (anti-PD-L1) treatment. The rearrangement uses TRBV30 and TRBJ2-3, with 7 bases fitting TRBD2. In nucleotides, the CDR3 is TGTGCCTGGAGTTACGGGTTGGGGGGAGGGATAATTAGCGGCACAGATACGCAGTATTTT. Translation: CAWSYGLGGGIISGTDTQYF.